A selection of T cell receptor beta chains follows, all from one sample in a study of blood T cell repertoires in COVID-19. TCRdb's copy holds only in-frame clones and misses some; the assay was immunoSEQ multiplex PCR. Among roughly 180,000 clones listed, approximately 87% were seen once. Sequencing was performed on peripheral blood. The receptor source for this set is a man between 65 and 79 years old with active or convalescent COVID-19. CDR3s include the opening cysteine and the closing phenylalanine or tryptophan. Each record gives: CDR3 protein, J gene, V gene.

CDR3 protein: CASSLALSTGAGEQYF
J gene: TRBJ2-7
V gene: TRBV5-5

CDR3 protein: CSVRYGTGSYEQYF
J gene: TRBJ2-7
V gene: TRBV29-1

CDR3 protein: CASSQDNRVLAGVDEQFF
J gene: TRBJ2-1
V gene: TRBV14

CDR3 protein: CASSKVGAGGWYEQFF
J gene: TRBJ2-1
V gene: TRBV21-1

CDR3 protein: CASSQKTGGGYTF
J gene: TRBJ1-2
V gene: TRBV4-3

CDR3 protein: CASRRTGYYGYTF
J gene: TRBJ1-2
V gene: TRBV9

CDR3 protein: CASSAPQRGNNQPQHF
J gene: TRBJ1-5
V gene: TRBV6-1

CDR3 protein: CASTFTSSAFF
J gene: TRBJ1-1
V gene: TRBV6-6

CDR3 protein: CASSVGGQAGNTIYF
J gene: TRBJ1-3
V gene: TRBV9

CDR3 protein: CASSQLISGELFF
J gene: TRBJ2-2
V gene: TRBV3-1/TRBV3-2

CDR3 protein: CASSQTRYNEQFF
J gene: TRBJ2-1
V gene: TRBV12-1

CDR3 protein: CASSYRTGGLAFF
J gene: TRBJ1-1
V gene: TRBV7-2

CDR3 protein: CASGRGSGRGETQYF
J gene: TRBJ2-5
V gene: TRBV27

CDR3 protein: CASSLRGNQPQHF
J gene: TRBJ1-5
V gene: TRBV6-5

CDR3 protein: CASSPSQGNLAKNIQYF
J gene: TRBJ2-4
V gene: TRBV28

CDR3 protein: CASSLSGQGYGYTF
J gene: TRBJ1-2
V gene: TRBV27

CDR3 protein: CASSYRRGAQETQYF
J gene: TRBJ2-5
V gene: TRBV6-5

CDR3 protein: CASSPRYAGTEAFF
J gene: TRBJ1-1
V gene: TRBV3-1/TRBV3-2

CDR3 protein: CASSPGTGPSEQYF
J gene: TRBJ2-7
V gene: TRBV5-1

CDR3 protein: CASSRHLTNTEAFF
J gene: TRBJ1-1
V gene: TRBV3-1/TRBV3-2

CDR3 protein: CASSLRESSYEQYF
J gene: TRBJ2-7
V gene: TRBV27

CDR3 protein: CASSLQNPETQYF
J gene: TRBJ2-5
V gene: TRBV7-2

CDR3 protein: CAWSVQDTKYEQYF
J gene: TRBJ2-7
V gene: TRBV30

CDR3 protein: CASSQIPGTPSLGNTIYF
J gene: TRBJ1-3
V gene: TRBV7-6

CDR3 protein: CASRTPGQGTDTQYF
J gene: TRBJ2-3
V gene: TRBV6-5

CDR3 protein: CASSISAGEGTQYF
J gene: TRBJ2-5
V gene: TRBV19

CDR3 protein: CASSLQNNSPLHF
J gene: TRBJ1-6
V gene: TRBV7-9

CDR3 protein: CASSQQATQETQYF
J gene: TRBJ2-5
V gene: TRBV3-1/TRBV3-2

CDR3 protein: CASSQGIMYGYTF
J gene: TRBJ1-2
V gene: TRBV6-2/TRBV6-3

CDR3 protein: CATSRLATSSGNTIYF
J gene: TRBJ1-3
V gene: TRBV15

CDR3 protein: CASSIESSYNEQFF
J gene: TRBJ2-1
V gene: TRBV19

CDR3 protein: CASSAGRDYRRGTDTQYF
J gene: TRBJ2-3
V gene: TRBV21-1

CDR3 protein: CASSGGGGQPQHF
J gene: TRBJ1-5
V gene: TRBV12-3/TRBV12-4

CDR3 protein: CATSQGNYGYTF
J gene: TRBJ1-2
V gene: TRBV15

CDR3 protein: CASSFGRGKGRQPQHF
J gene: TRBJ1-5
V gene: TRBV28

CDR3 protein: CASSRLNNEQFF
J gene: TRBJ2-1
V gene: TRBV3-1/TRBV3-2

CDR3 protein: CASSLEVGAYNEQFF
J gene: TRBJ2-1
V gene: TRBV7-2

CDR3 protein: CASSVGLAGGQQETQYF
J gene: TRBJ2-5
V gene: TRBV9